One and the same sample provided the 27 T cell receptor beta chains below, sequenced in a study of CD8+CD57+ T cells in acquired aplastic anemia. Flow cytometry had shown expanded CD8+CD57+ cells in the patients chosen for sequencing. TCR beta VDJ and CDR3 profiling used genomic DNA as template. Each CDR3 protein is one row after TCRdb ran MiXCR on the reads. The repertoire holds roughly 170,000 distinct CDR3 sequences, with 48% as singletons. The sequencing input was sorted CD4+, CD8+, or CD8+CD57+ T cells (not recorded which) from PBMCs. Receptors originate from a human donor with aplastic anemia.

As regards this clonotype: With a much larger clone just one base away, this may be a read error. The rearrangement uses TRBV3-1 and TRBJ2-5; 7 bases line up with TRBD2. Germline assignment: CDR1 LGHDT and CDR2 YNNKEL (reference sequence). There are 15 residues in the CDR3. The CDR3: CAGSHYGGYQETQYF. CDR3 nucleotides: TGTGCCGGCAGCCACTACGGGGGGTACCAAGAGACCCAGTACTTC.

This clonotype was counted many times. The chain employs TRBV6-1 and TRBJ2-7; 9 bases match TRBD1. The CDR3 has 14 residues. V shed 6 bases, J shed 3 bases, and the junction held 6 bases outside the gene matches. Germline CDR1 reads MNHNS; CDR2 reads SASEGT. CDR3 sequence: CASRPGQGNYEQYF. The CDR3 nucleotides are TGTGCCAGCAGGCCGGGACAGGGTAACTACGAGCAGTACTTC.

This clonotype was detected many times. J is TRBJ2-7 and V is TRBV20-1, with 9 positions matching TRBD2. Unmatched junction bases numbered 5, after V lost 0 bases and J lost 2 bases. CDR3 size: 15 residues. Germline V CDR1 and CDR2: DFQATT, SNEGSKA (reference sequence). The CDR3 DNA is TGCAGTGCTAGAGATCACACTAGCGGGCCCTACGAGCAGTACTTC. Translated: CSARDHTSGPYEQYF.

The chain combines TRBV2 with TRBJ2-7; D is ambiguous. CDR1 and CDR2 (germline): SNHLY, FYNNEI. The CDR3 has 15 amino acids. V lost 4 bases and J 7 bases, leaving 20 bases between the germline ends. CDR3 nucleotides: TGTGCCAGCAGTGGGGAACAGCCGAACACCGGGGAGCAGTACTTC. As protein: CASSGEQPNTGEQYF.

The V call is TRBV5-1, the J call TRBJ2-3; 8 bases line up with TRBD1. V shed 4 bases, J shed 4 bases, and the junction held 5 bases outside the gene matches. Germline CDR1 is SGHRS and CDR2 is YFSETQ. The CDR3 is made up of 14 amino acids. CDR3 residues: CASSIGQGADTQYF. CDR3 sequence (DNA): TGCGCCAGCAGCATCGGACAGGGCGCAGATACGCAGTATTTT.

The chain has TRBV6-1 and TRBJ2-7; perhaps TRBD1 as D (7 bases). This CDR3 has 14 residues. Germline V gene lookup returns CDR1 MNHNS and CDR2 SASEGT. Trimming removed 8 bases from V and 5 bases from J, with 19 bases in between. The chain's CDR3 is CASAQGGEEDEQYF. DNA for the CDR3: TGTGCCAGCGCTCAGGGGGGAGAGGAGGACGAGCAGTACTTC.

This clonotype was observed a single time. The chain couples TRBV5-1 to TRBJ1-2; a weak D match, TRBD1 (6 bases). The germline CDR1 and CDR2 sequences are SGHRS and YFSETQ. Trimming took 4 bases from V and 4 from J, leaving 14 bases between them. This CDR3 spans 14 amino acids. The CDR3 coding sequence is TGCGCCAGCAGCACCACAGGGAGTATCTATGGCTACACCTTC. It specifies CASSTTGSIYGYTF.

With respect to this clonotype: A junction boundary mismatches the germline segment, possibly from a read error. This rearrangement joins TRBV7-6 to TRBJ1-2; D might be TRBD1 (5 bases). The length of the CDR3 is 15 residues. Germline CDR1 SGHVS, CDR2 FNYEAQ. The DNA for the CDR3 is TGTGCCACCAGCTTAAGAGACGGGGGAGACTATGGCTACACCTTC. Protein product: CATSLRDGGDYGYTF.

V usage is TRBV25-1 and J usage is TRBJ2-2; 7 bases agree with TRBD2. Germline V gives CDR1 MGHDK, CDR2 SYGVNS. CDR3 length equals 17 residues. J lost 0 bases, V lost 4 bases, and 8 bases had no gene match. In nucleotides, the CDR3 is TGTGCCAGCAGTGGGTTGGGAGGGCTATCGAACACCGGGGAGCTGTTTTTT. It is translated as CASSGLGGLSNTGELFF.

This clonotype has ten or more counts. The gene calls are TRBV6-6 and TRBJ2-7; possibly TRBD1 or TRBD2 for D (5 bases each). Germline loops: CDR1 MNHNY, CDR2 SVGAGI (reference sequence). V was cut by 2 bases and J by 9 bases, with 20 bases left in between. There are 15 residues in the CDR3. CDR3 DNA sequence: TGTGCCAGCAGTTACGAAGGGACGGGAAAAATGGGGCAGTACTTC. This codes for CASSYEGTGKMGQYF.

The chain employs TRBV20-1 and TRBJ1-2, with D uncertain. The CDR3 covers 8 residues. V lost 8 bases and J lost 3, with 1 base in between. Germline V gene data show CDR1 as DFQATT and CDR2 as SNEGSKA (reference sequence). The CDR3 DNA is TGCAGTCACTATGGCTACACCTTC. Its translation: CSHYGYTF.

The chain employs TRBV28 and TRBJ2-3; 10 bases map to TRBD1. J gave up 9 bases and V 2 bases, and 17 bases lay outside the gene matches. This CDR3 comprises 18 residues. Per germline, CDR1 MDHEN and CDR2 SYDVKM. Here the CDR3 reads CASSLLGTGDPRAGTQYF. CDR3 in DNA: TGTGCCAGCAGTTTACTGGGGACAGGGGACCCCAGGGCAGGAACGCAGTATTTT.

This clonotype appeared many times. CDR3 DNA sequence: TGTGCCAGCACGTTCAGAGCTAATGAAAAACTGTTTTTT. Its translation is CASTFRANEKLFF. This chain joins TRBV2 and TRBJ1-4; D not resolved. This CDR3 comprises 13 residues. Trimming left V 7 bases short and J 3 bases short, with 9 bases between. Per the germline V gene, CDR1 is SNHLY and CDR2 is FYNNEI.

The V call is TRBV10-3, the J call TRBJ1-3; D is undetermined. The CDR3 has 13 residues. From germline, CDR1 is ENHRY and CDR2 SYGVKD. V was cut by 4 bases and J by 0 bases, with 4 bases left in between. In DNA, the CDR3 is TGTGCCATCAGTGGCAACTCTGGAAACACCATATATTTT. Residues: CAISGNSGNTIYF.

J is TRBJ1-6 and V is TRBV19; no definite D call. This CDR3 contains 13 residues. With 10 bases removed from V and 6 bases from J, the gap between germline ends came to 13 bases. Germline CDR1 LNHDA, CDR2 SQIVND (reference sequence). CDR3 sequence (DNA): TGTGCCACCCGGACGGAGAGTAATTCACCCCTCCACTTT. Its protein is CATRTESNSPLHF.

Of note for this clonotype: Germline is not matched at one junction end, which may reflect a read error. The V call is TRBV5-8, the J call TRBJ1-5; 10 nucleotides line up with TRBD1. The V gene's germline CDR1 is SGHTS and CDR2 YDEGEE. The length of the CDR3 is 15 residues. The CDR3: CASSAGTGVNQLQHF. DNA of the CDR3: TGTGCCAGCAGCGCCGGGACAGGGGTCAATCAGCTCCAGCATTTT.

This clonotype has only a few counts. V gene TRBV11-2 combines with J gene TRBJ2-6, with 10 bases identical to TRBD1. The V gene end was trimmed by 5 bases and the J gene end by 1 base; junction bases not matched to a gene: 5. The germline V gene has CDR1 SGHAT and CDR2 FQNNGV. The CDR3 extends over 17 amino acids. CDR3 DNA: TGTGCCAGCAGCCAGACAGGGGGCGCGTCTGGGGCCAACGTCCTGACTTTC. It is translated as CASSQTGGASGANVLTF. Based on the CDR3 plus reference TRBV11-2 and TRBJ2-6, the full variable domain is EAGVAQSPRYKIIEKRQSVAFWCNPISGHATLYWYQQILGQGPKLLIQFQNNGVVDDSQLPKDRFSAERLKGVDSTLKIQPAKLEDSAVYLCASSQTGGASGANVLTFGAGSRLTVL.

The gene calls are TRBV5-6 and TRBJ2-2; D gene unclear. Per the germline V gene, CDR1 is SGHDT and CDR2 is YYEEEE. This CDR3 contains 16 residues. V was pared by 4 bases and J by 3 bases, with 16 bases between. CDR3 loop: CASSLYSQGYTGELFF. Here the CDR3 DNA reads TGTGCCAGCAGCCTTTACTCCCAAGGTTACACCGGGGAGCTGTTTTTT.

V and J are TRBV25-1 and TRBJ1-6; D gene ambiguous. Trimming cost V 4 bases and J 6 bases, with 13 bases left between them. The V gene's germline CDR1 is MGHDK and CDR2 SYGVNS. The CDR3 is made up of 15 amino acids. The DNA for the CDR3 is TGTGCCAGCAGTGTCCTTACACCTATTAATTCACCCCTCCACTTT. As protein: CASSVLTPINSPLHF.

The chain is built from TRBV5-1 and TRBJ2-7; D is undetermined. CDR1 is SGHRS, CDR2 YFSETQ, per germline. V gave up 3 bases and J gave up 4 bases, with 8 bases separating them. CDR3 length equals 12 residues. The CDR3 sequence is CASSSGRYEQYF. CDR3 DNA sequence: TGCGCCAGCAGCTCCGGACGGTACGAGCAGTACTTC.

Ten or more counts support this clonotype. The chain recombines TRBV5-1 with TRBJ1-4, with TRBD1 matching 7 bases. Germline assignment: CDR1 SGHRS and CDR2 YFSETQ. V lost 4 bases to trimming and J lost 14 bases; unmatched junction nucleotides: 14. The CDR3 extends over 14 amino acids. Here the CDR3 DNA reads TGCGCCAGCAGCGATTCTCCAACCGGGACAGAGCTGTTTTTT. Translation gives CASSDSPTGTELFF. The variable domain in full, with the rest retrieved from reference TRBV5-1 and TRBJ1-4, is KAGVTQTPRYLIKTRGQQVTLSCSPISGHRSVSWYQQTPGQGLQFLFEYFSETQRNKGNFPGRFSGRQFSNSRSEMNVSTLELGDSALYLCASSDSPTGTELFFGSGTQLSVL.

This clonotype was recorded many times. The gene calls are TRBV19 and TRBJ1-5; tentatively, D is TRBD1 (5 bases). CDR1 and CDR2 from the germline V gene are LNHDA and SQIVND (reference sequence). V was shortened by 3 bases and J by 4 bases, with 13 bases between the two germline ends. This CDR3 contains 15 residues. As DNA, the CDR3 is TGTGCCAGTAGTATTGGAGACAGCTGGAATCAGCCCCAGCATTTT. The encoded protein is CASSIGDSWNQPQHF.

This clonotype has only one observation. J is TRBJ1-5 and V is TRBV11-1, with D possibly being TRBD1 (5 bases). The germline V gene encodes CDR1 SGHAT and CDR2 FQDESV (reference sequence). This CDR3 has 16 residues. With 0 bases removed from V and 7 bases from J, the gap between germline ends came to 16 bases. The CDR3, as DNA: TGTGCCAGCAGCTTAGCGCTCCGGGAACGGGGCCAGCCCCAGCATTTT. It translates to CASSLALRERGQPQHF. Variable domain in full (rest from reference TRBV11-1 and TRBJ1-5): EAEVAQSPRYKITEKSQAVAFWCDPISGHATLYWYRQILGQGPELLVQFQDESVVDDSQLPKDRFSAERLKGVDSTLKIQPAELGDSAMYLCASSLALRERGQPQHFGDGTRLSIL.

This clonotype was observed at least ten times. The V and J genes are TRBV11-1 and TRBJ2-1; tentative D call: TRBD2 (6 bases). Germline V CDR1 and CDR2: SGHAT, FQDESV (reference sequence). The V end was cut by 4 bases, the J end by 8 bases, with 21 bases between. This CDR3 is 16 amino acids long. Here the CDR3 DNA reads TGTGCCAGCAGCTCTGGCGGGACTCAAACATACGATGAGCAGTTCTTC. Its protein is CASSSGGTQTYDEQFF. The full variable domain, in which reference TRBV11-1 and TRBJ2-1 provide the parts outside the CDR3, is EAEVAQSPRYKITEKSQAVAFWCDPISGHATLYWYRQILGQGPELLVQFQDESVVDDSQLPKDRFSAERLKGVDSTLKIQPAELGDSAMYLCASSSGGTQTYDEQFFGPGTRLTVL.

This clonotype has ten or more counts. The chain has TRBV6-5 and TRBJ2-6; unclear D gene. The CDR3 totals 14 residues. Germline V CDR1 and CDR2: MNHEY, SVGAGI. Trimming pared 6 bases from V and 1 base from J, leaving 7 bases between. The CDR3 spells CASSYRSGANVLTF. CDR3 nucleotides: TGTGCCAGCAGCTATAGATCTGGGGCCAACGTCCTGACTTTC.

The chain is built from TRBV29-1 and TRBJ2-1, with a weak D call TRBD1 (5 bases). The V gene's germline CDR1 is SQVTM and CDR2 ANQGSEA. The length of the CDR3 is 17 residues. Trimming pared 7 bases from V and 7 bases from J, leaving 29 bases between. In DNA, the CDR3 is TGCAGCGCCGTAAAAACCAATCCCAGCAGGGCCTCTAATGAGCAGTTCTTC. Translated, it gives CSAVKTNPSRASNEQFF.

In the case of this clonotype: The junction departs from the called germline gene at one end, perhaps through a read error. The chain recombines TRBV7-2 with TRBJ2-7; no clear D gene. This CDR3 comprises 11 residues. From germline, CDR1 is SGHTA and CDR2 FQGNSA. The CDR3 nucleotides read TGTGCCGGCAGCTTAAGGATAGAGCAGCACTTC. This encodes CAGSLRIEQHF.